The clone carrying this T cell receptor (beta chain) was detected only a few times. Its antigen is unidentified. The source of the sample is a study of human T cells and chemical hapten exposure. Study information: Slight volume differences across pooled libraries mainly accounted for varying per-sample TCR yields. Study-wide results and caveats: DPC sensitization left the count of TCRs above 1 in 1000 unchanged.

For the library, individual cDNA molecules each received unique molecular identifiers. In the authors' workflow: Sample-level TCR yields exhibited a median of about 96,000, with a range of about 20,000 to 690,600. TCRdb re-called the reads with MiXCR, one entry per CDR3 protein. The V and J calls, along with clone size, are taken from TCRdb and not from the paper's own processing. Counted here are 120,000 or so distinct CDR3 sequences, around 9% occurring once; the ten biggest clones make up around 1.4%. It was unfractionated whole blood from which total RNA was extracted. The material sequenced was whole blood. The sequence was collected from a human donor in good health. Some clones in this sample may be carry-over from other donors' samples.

CDR3 region: CASSLDEGGGYNEQFF. DNA for the CDR3: TGTGCCAGCAGCTTAGATGAGGGGGGGGGATACAATGAGCAGTTCTTC. The chain links TRBV11-3 to TRBJ2-1, with TRBD2 as a possible D gene (7 bases). V was cut by 0 bases and J by 4 bases, with 13 bases left in between. Germline CDR1 is SGHNT and CDR2 is YENEEA. The CDR3 has 16 amino acids. The full variable domain, completed using reference TRBV11-3 and TRBJ2-1, is EAGVVQSPRYKIIEKKQPVAFWCNPISGHNTLYWYLQNLGQGPELLIRYENEEAVDDSQLPKDRFSAERLKGVDSTLKIQPAELGDSAVYLCASSLDEGGGYNEQFFGPGTRLTVL.